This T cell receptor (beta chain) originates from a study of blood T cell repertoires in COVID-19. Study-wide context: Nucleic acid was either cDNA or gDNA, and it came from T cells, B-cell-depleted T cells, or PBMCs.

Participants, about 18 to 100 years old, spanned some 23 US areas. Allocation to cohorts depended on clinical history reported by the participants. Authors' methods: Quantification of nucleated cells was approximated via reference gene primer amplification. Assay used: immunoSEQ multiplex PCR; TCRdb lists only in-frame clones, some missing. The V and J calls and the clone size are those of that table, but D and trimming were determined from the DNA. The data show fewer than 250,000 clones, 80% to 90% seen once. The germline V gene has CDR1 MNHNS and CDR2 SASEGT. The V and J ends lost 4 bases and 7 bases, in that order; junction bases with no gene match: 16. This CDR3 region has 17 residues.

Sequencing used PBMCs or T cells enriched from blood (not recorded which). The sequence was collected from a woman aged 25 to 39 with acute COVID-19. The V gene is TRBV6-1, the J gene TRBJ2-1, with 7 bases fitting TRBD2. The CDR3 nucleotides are TGTGCCAGCAGTGGTCCGGGATCCTACGGGGGGAGGAATGAGCAGTTCTTC. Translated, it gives CASSGPGSYGGRNEQFF.